This section outlines one TCR beta chain sequence together with its context. Its specificity is unknown. This table comes from immunoSEQ multiplex PCR, and its TCRdb copy is limited to in-frame clones, with some not included. The sample holds some 120,000 clones, roughly 90% seen once. Germline lookup yields CDR1 SGDLS and CDR2 YYNGEE. Losses at the gene ends were 0 bases for V and 3 bases for J; bases not matched to a gene: 7. The CDR3 extends over 16 amino acids. This entry comes from a study of T cell responses to AZD1222 COVID-19 vaccine. Findings and caveats of the study: Repertoire sampling happened only post peak T cell response. Clonal diversity was possibly underestimated, and the donors were mostly white British, with more females.

Sequencing used peripheral blood, obtained on day 0 of MenACWY control vaccination. The source is an adult in good health. The chain links TRBV9 to TRBJ2-7; 9 bases fit TRBD1. CDR3: CASSVGGTGGFYEQYF. In DNA, the CDR3 is TGTGCCAGCAGCGTAGGGGGAACAGGGGGCTTCTACGAGCAGTACTTC.